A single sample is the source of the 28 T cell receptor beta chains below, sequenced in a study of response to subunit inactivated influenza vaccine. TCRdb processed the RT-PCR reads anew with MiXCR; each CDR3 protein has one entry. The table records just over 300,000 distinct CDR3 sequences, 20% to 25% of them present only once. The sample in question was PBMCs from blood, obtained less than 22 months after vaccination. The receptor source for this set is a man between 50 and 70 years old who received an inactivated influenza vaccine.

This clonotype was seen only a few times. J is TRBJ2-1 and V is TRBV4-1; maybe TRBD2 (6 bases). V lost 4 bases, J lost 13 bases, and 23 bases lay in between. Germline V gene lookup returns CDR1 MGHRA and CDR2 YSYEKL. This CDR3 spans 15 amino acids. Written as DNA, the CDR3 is TGCGCCAGCAGCCCTAATTTTCGGGTAGCCGGGGGTCAGTTCTTC. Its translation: CASSPNFRVAGGQFF.

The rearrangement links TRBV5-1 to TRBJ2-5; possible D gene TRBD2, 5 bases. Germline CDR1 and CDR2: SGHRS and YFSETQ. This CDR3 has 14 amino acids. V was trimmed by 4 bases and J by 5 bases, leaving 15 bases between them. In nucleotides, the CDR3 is TGCGCCAGCAGCCCCGAGGCGGGTGTGGAGACCCAGTACTTC. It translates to CASSPEAGVETQYF.

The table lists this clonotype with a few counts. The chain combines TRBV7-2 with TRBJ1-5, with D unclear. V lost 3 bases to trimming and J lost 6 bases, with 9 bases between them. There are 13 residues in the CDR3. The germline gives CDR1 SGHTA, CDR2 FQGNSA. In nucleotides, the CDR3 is TGTGCCAGCAGCTTGTCTTCGGGTCAGCCCCAGCATTTT. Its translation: CASSLSSGQPQHF.

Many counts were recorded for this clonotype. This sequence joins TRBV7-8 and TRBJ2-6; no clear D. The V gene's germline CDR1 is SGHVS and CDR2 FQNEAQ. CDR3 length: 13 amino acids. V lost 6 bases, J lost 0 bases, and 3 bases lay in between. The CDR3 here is CASRNSGANVLTF. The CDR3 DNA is TGTGCCAGCAGGAACTCTGGGGCCAACGTCCTGACTTTC. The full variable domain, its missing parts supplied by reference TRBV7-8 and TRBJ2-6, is GAGVSQSPRYKVAKRGQDVALRCDPISGHVSLFWYQQALGQGPEFLTYFQNEAQLDKSGLPSDRFFAERPEGSVSTLKIQRTQQEDSAVYLCASRNSGANVLTFGAGSRLTVL.

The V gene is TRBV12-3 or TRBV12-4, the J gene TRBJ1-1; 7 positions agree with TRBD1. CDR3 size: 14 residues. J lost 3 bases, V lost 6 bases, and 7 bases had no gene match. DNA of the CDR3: TGTGCCAGCAGCCAGAAAGGGGGCTACACTGAAGCTTTCTTT. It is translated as CASSQKGGYTEAFF.

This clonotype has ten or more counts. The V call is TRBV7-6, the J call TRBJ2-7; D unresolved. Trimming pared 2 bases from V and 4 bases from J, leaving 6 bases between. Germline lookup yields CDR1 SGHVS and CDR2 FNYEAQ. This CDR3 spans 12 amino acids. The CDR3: CASSLKPYEQYF. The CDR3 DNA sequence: TGTGCCAGCAGCTTAAAGCCGTACGAGCAGTACTTC.

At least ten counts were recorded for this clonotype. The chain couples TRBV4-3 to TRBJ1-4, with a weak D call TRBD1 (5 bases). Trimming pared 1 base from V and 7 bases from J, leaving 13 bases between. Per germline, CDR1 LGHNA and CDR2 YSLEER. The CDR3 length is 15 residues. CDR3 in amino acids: CASSQVGQGGEKLFF. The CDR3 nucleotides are TGCGCCAGCAGCCAAGTTGGGCAGGGTGGTGAAAAACTGTTTTTT.

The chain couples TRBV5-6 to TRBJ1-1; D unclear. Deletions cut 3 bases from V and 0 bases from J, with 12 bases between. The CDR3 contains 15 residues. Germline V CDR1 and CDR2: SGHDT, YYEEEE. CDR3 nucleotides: TGTGCCAGCAGCTCCGGGCCGGTAATGAACACTGAAGCTTTCTTT. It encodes CASSSGPVMNTEAFF.

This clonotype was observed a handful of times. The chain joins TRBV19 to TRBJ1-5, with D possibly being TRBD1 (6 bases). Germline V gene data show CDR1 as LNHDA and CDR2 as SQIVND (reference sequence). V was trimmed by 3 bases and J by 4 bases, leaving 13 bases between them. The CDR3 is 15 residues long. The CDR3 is CASSIGGRGNQPQHF. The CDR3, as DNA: TGTGCCAGTAGTATTGGTGGCAGGGGTAATCAGCCCCAGCATTTT.

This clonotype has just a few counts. Here the CDR3 DNA reads TGTGCCACCAGTGACTCGAGAGGAGAAAAACTGTTTTTT. It is translated as CATSDSRGEKLFF. The chain is built from TRBV24-1 and TRBJ1-4; no clear D. V shed 4 bases and J shed 8 bases, with 10 bases lying between them. The CDR3 is 13 residues long. CDR1 and CDR2 (germline): KGHDR, SFDVKD.

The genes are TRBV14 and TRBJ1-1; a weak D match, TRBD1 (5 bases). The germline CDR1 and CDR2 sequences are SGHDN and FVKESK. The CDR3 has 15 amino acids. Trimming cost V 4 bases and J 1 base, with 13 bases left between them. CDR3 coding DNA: TGTGCCAGCAGCCGCCAGACAGCTAGGAACACTGAAGCTTTCTTT. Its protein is CASSRQTARNTEAFF.

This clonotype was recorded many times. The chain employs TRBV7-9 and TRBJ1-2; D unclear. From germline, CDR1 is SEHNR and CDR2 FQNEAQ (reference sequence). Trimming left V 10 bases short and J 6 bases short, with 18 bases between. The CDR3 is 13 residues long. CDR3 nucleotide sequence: TGTGCCACCGAGTCCGGAGGGAAAAATGGCTACACCTTC. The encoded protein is CATESGGKNGYTF.

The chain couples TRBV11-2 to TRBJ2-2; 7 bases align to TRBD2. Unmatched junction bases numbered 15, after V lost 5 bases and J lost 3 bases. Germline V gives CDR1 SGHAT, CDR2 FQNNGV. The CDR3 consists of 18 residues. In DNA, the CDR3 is TGTGCCAGCAGCCATCAAAGGTGGCGGGAGAAGGACACCGGGGAGCTGTTTTTT. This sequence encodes CASSHQRWREKDTGELFF.

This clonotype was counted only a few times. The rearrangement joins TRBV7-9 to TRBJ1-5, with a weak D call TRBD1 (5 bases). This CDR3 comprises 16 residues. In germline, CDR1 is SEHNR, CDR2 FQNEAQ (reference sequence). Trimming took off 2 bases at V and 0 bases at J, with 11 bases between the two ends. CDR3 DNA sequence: TGTGCCAGCAGCTTACACGACAGCTATAGCAATCAGCCCCAGCATTTT. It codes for CASSLHDSYSNQPQHF.

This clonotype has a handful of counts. CDR3: CASSLQTGAVNEQYF. The CDR3 DNA reads as TGCGCCAGCAGCTTGCAAACAGGGGCTGTCAACGAGCAGTACTTC. The chain is built from TRBV5-1 and TRBJ2-7, with 7 bases matching TRBD1. J lost 5 bases, V lost 1 base, and 9 bases had no gene match. The germline gives CDR1 SGHRS, CDR2 YFSETQ. This CDR3 is 15 amino acids long.

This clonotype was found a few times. The CDR3 loop reads CASRAGGSNTGELFF. The CDR3 DNA reads as TGCGCCAGCAGGGCAGGGGGCAGTAACACCGGGGAGCTGTTTTTT. V usage is TRBV5-1 and J usage is TRBJ2-2, with TRBD1 matching 8 bases. CDR3 size: 15 residues. Germline V lookup: CDR1 SGHRS, CDR2 YFSETQ. V gave up 5 bases and J gave up 2 bases; unmatched junction bases: 5. The full variable domain, completed using reference TRBV5-1 and TRBJ2-2, is KAGVTQTPRYLIKTRGQQVTLSCSPISGHRSVSWYQQTPGQGLQFLFEYFSETQRNKGNFPGRFSGRQFSNSRSEMNVSTLELGDSALYLCASRAGGSNTGELFFGEGSRLTVL.

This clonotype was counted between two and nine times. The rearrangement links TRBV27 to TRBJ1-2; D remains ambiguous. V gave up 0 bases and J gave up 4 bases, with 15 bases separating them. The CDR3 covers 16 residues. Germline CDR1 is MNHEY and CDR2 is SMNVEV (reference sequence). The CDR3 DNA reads TGTGCCAGCAGTTTATCGAAGGCAGAAGCGATCTATGGCTACACCTTC. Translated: CASSLSKAEAIYGYTF.

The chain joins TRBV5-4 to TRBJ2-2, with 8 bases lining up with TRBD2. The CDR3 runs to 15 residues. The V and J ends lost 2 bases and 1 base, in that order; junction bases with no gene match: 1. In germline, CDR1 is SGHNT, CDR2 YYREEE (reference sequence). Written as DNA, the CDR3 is TGTGCCAGCAGCTTAGCGGGGGTGAACACCGGGGAGCTGTTTTTT. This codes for CASSLAGVNTGELFF.

CDR3: CSVEGGGIYGYTF. Here the CDR3 DNA reads TGCAGCGTTGAAGGGGGTGGGATTTATGGCTACACCTTC. The chain carries TRBV29-1 and TRBJ1-2; D remains ambiguous. V was clipped by 1 base and J by 5 bases, with 11 bases between them. Germline lookup yields CDR1 SQVTM and CDR2 ANQGSEA. The CDR3 is 13 residues long.

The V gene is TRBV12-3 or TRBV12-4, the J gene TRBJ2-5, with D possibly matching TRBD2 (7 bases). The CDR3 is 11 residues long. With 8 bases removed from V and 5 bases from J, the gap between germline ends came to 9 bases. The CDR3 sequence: CASGGGETQYF. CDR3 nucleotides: TGTGCCAGCGGGGGGGGCGAGACCCAGTACTTC.

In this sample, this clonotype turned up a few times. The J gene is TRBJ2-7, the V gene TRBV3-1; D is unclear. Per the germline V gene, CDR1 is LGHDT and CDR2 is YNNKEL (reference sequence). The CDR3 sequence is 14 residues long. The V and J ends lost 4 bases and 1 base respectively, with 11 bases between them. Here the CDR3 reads CASSPTALSYEQYF. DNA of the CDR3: TGTGCCAGCAGCCCGACCGCCCTGTCCTACGAGCAGTACTTC.

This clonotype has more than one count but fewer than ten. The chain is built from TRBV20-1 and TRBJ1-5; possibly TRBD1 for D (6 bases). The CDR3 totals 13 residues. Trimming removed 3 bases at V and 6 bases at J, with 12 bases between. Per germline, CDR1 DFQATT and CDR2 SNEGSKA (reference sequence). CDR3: CSARTGYSQPQHF. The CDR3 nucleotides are TGCAGTGCTAGGACAGGTTATAGTCAGCCCCAGCATTTT.

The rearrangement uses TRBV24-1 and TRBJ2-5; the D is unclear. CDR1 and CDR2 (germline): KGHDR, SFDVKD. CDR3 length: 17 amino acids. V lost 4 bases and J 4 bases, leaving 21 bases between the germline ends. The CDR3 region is CATSDRDGLLCVETQYF. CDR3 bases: TGTGCCACCAGTGACCGAGACGGCCTCTTGTGTGTAGAGACCCAGTACTTC.

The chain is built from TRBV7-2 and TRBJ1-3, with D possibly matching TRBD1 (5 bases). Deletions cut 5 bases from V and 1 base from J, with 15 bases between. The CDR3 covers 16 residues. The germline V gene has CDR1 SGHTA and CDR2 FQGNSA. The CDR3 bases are TGTGCCAGCAGCCGCGAACAGGCCCGGTCTGGAAACACCATATATTTT. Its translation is CASSREQARSGNTIYF. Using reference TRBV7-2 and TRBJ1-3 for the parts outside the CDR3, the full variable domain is GAGVSQSPSNKVTEKGKDVELRCDPISGHTALYWYRQSLGQGLEFLIYFQGNSAPDKSGLPSDRFSAERTGGSVSTLTIQRTQQEDSAVYLCASSREQARSGNTIYFGEGSWLTVV.

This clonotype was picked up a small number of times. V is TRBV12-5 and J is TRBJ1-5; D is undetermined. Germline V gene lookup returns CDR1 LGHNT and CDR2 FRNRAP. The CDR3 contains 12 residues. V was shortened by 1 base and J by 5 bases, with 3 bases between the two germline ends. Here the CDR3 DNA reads TGTGCTAGTGGTTTGGGTGATCAGCCCCAGCATTTT. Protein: CASGLGDQPQHF.

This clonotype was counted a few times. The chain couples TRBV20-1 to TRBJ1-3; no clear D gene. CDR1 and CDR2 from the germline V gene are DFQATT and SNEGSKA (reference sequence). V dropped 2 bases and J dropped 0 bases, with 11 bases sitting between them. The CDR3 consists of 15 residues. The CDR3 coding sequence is TGCAGTGCTAGACCCGTCGTGAGCTCTGGAAACACCATATATTTT. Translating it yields CSARPVVSSGNTIYF.

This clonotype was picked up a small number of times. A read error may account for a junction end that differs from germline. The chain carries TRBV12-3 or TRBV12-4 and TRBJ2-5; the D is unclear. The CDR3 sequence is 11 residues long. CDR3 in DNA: TGTGGCAGCTCCCTCCAAGAGACCCAGTACTTC. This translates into CGSSLQETQYF.

This CDR3 is CASSQQESTDTQYF. DNA of the CDR3: TGTGCCAGCAGCCAACAAGAAAGCACAGATACGCAGTATTTT. The chain combines TRBV14 with TRBJ2-3, with D unresolved. This CDR3 is 14 amino acids long. The germline gives CDR1 SGHDN, CDR2 FVKESK. V was trimmed by 2 bases and J by 0 bases, leaving 6 bases between them.